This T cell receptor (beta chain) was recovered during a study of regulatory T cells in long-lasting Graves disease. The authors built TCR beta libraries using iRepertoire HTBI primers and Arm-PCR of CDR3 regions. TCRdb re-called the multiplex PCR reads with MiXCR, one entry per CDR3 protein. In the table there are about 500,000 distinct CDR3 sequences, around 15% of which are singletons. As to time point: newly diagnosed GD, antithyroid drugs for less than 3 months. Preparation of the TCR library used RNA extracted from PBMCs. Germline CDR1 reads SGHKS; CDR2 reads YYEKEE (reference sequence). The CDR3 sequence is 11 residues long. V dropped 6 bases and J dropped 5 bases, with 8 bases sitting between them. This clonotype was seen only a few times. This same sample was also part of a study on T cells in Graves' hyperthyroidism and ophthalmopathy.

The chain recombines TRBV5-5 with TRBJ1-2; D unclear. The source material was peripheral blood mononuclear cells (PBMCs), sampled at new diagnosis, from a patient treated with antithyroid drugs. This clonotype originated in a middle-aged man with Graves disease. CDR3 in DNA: TGTGCCAGCATGAAAGGGTATGGCTACACCTTC. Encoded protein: CASMKGYGYTF.